This T cell receptor beta chain is drawn from a study of T-cell reconstitution after alpha-beta-depleted transplantation in children. Concerning this clonotype: Relative to the germline gene, one junction end is altered; a read error may explain this.

Preparation of the TCRbeta library used unique molecular identifiers. From the PCR reads, TCRdb called clonotypes with MiXCR, one entry per CDR3 protein. Among about 640,000 distinct CDR3 sequences listed, around 16% were seen once. The sequence was collected from a human donor who donated a stem cell graft to a child with acute myeloid leukemia. The sequences come from PBMCs from the stem cell graft donor, collected from the stem cell graft.

The CDR3 loop reads CASSSPGLPFNYGHTF. CDR3 coding DNA: TGCGCCAGCAGTTCCCCGGGACTCCCCTTTAACTATGGCCACACCTTC. V gene TRBV12-3 or TRBV12-4 combines with J gene TRBJ1-2, with a weak D call TRBD1 (5 bases). This CDR3 is 16 amino acids long.